These 17 T cell receptor beta chains were sequenced from one sample in a study of OX40 agonist ivuxolimab in advanced cancers. Generated by immunoSEQ multiplex PCR, the TCRdb table keeps only in-frame clones and is missing some. The sample has about 82,000 clones, around 84% seen once. This sample comprised CD4+ or CD8+ T cells sorted from blood, obtained in a trial of the OX40 agonist ivuxolimab. All receptors come from an adult with an advanced solid tumor such as melanoma, head and neck, liver or kidney cancer.

The chain uses TRBV15 and TRBJ2-1; D is undetermined. V lost 2 bases and J 2 bases, leaving 10 bases between the germline ends. This CDR3 comprises 15 residues. The germline CDR1 and CDR2 sequences are LNHNV and YYDKDF (reference sequence). The CDR3 DNA follows: TGTGCCACCAGCAGACGTCAGGCAACCTACAATGAGCAGTTCTTC. It translates to CATSRRQATYNEQFF.

V and J are TRBV9 and TRBJ1-2, with D unclear. The CDR3 extends over 15 amino acids. V was pared by 4 bases and J by 4 bases, with 17 bases between. CDR1 is SGDLS and CDR2 is YYNGEE in the germline V gene. The CDR3 nucleotides read TGTGCCAGCAGCCCTCAACTGGGATCCCTCTATGGCTACACCTTC. Translation: CASSPQLGSLYGYTF.

The chain carries TRBV7-9 and TRBJ2-7, with TRBD2 identical over 10 bases. The CDR3 is 16 residues long. The germline V gene has CDR1 SEHNR and CDR2 FQNEAQ (reference sequence). J was trimmed by 0 bases and V by 2 bases; bases with no gene match: 4. The CDR3 loop is CASSLSAGGSSYEQYF. In nucleotides, the CDR3 is TGTGCCAGCAGCTTATCAGCGGGAGGGAGCTCCTACGAGCAGTACTTC.

V is TRBV2 and J is TRBJ2-2; D remains unclear. CDR1 SNHLY and CDR2 FYNNEI come from the germline V gene. CDR3 size: 15 residues. The V end lost 2 bases, the J end lost 0 bases, and 7 bases lay between the germline ends. CDR3: CASSEWHSNTGELFF. The CDR3, as DNA: TGTGCCAGCAGTGAATGGCATTCGAACACCGGGGAGCTGTTTTTT.

The genes are TRBV6-5 and TRBJ1-1; D possibly corresponds to TRBD1 (5 bases). This CDR3 comprises 12 residues. Germline V gene lookup returns CDR1 MNHEY and CDR2 SVGAGI. V gave up 5 bases and J gave up 3 bases, with 7 bases separating them. CDR3 DNA: TGTGCCAGCAGTCTGGGGGACACTGAAGCTTTCTTT. It translates to CASSLGDTEAFF.

J is TRBJ2-7 and V is TRBV28; 8 bases align to TRBD1. The ends lost 7 bases at V and 3 bases at J; junction bases unmatched: 8. Germline assignment: CDR1 MDHEN and CDR2 SYDVKM. This CDR3 has 14 amino acids. In DNA form, the CDR3 reads TGTGCCAGCAATCCAATGACAGGGGTCTACGAGCAGTACTTC. This gives the protein CASNPMTGVYEQYF.

This sequence joins TRBV7-2 and TRBJ1-3; no definite D call. CDR3 length equals 13 residues. Trimming pared 11 bases from V and 0 bases from J, leaving 11 bases between. Germline CDR1 reads SGHTA; CDR2 reads FQGNSA. This CDR3 is CAVVVGSGNTIYF. The CDR3 nucleotides read TGTGCCGTCGTCGTAGGCTCTGGAAACACCATATATTTT.

The rearrangement joins TRBV5-1 to TRBJ2-5, with D unclear. The CDR3 spans 13 residues. Trimming shortened V by 4 bases and J by 1 base, and 8 bases separated the two germline ends. Germline CDR1 is SGHRS and CDR2 is YFSETQ. The CDR3 DNA follows: TGCGCCAGCAGCCCCGGCGGCCAAGAGACCCAGTACTTC. It codes for CASSPGGQETQYF.

The chain combines TRBV7-2 with TRBJ2-5; 8 nucleotides align to TRBD1. There are 15 residues in the CDR3. Germline V gene data show CDR1 as SGHTA and CDR2 as FQGNSA. J gave up 5 bases and V 5 bases, and 10 bases lay outside the gene matches. As DNA, the CDR3 is TGTGCCAGCAGCCGAGGACAGGGCAAAAGGGAGACCCAGTACTTC. Translated, it gives CASSRGQGKRETQYF.

This rearrangement joins TRBV18 to TRBJ1-5; D is possibly TRBD1 (5 bases). Trimming shortened V by 3 bases and J by 8 bases, and 11 bases separated the two germline ends. CDR1 is KGHSH, CDR2 LQKENI, per germline. The CDR3 runs to 13 residues. DNA for the CDR3: TGTGCCAGCTCACCGCCGGTAGGGGAGCCCCAGCATTTT. It codes for CASSPPVGEPQHF.

The rearrangement links TRBV4-1 to TRBJ1-5, with 9 positions matching TRBD1. The CDR3 is made up of 21 amino acids. From germline, CDR1 is MGHRA and CDR2 YSYEKL. V shed 2 bases, J shed 0 bases, and the junction held 17 bases outside the gene matches. The CDR3 DNA reads TGCGCCAGCAGCCAAAGGGGACCTTGGGACAGGGAATTGGGTAGCAATCAGCCCCAGCATTTT. Residues: CASSQRGPWDRELGSNQPQHF.

The chain joins TRBV4-1 to TRBJ2-1; TRBD2 agrees at 9 bases. The CDR3 has 18 residues. Germline V CDR1 and CDR2: MGHRA, YSYEKL. V lost 0 bases to trimming and J lost 7 bases; unmatched junction nucleotides: 13. The CDR3 region is CASSQDPGSAGGGNEQFF. The CDR3 nucleotides read TGCGCCAGCAGCCAAGATCCTGGCTCGGCGGGGGGGGGTAATGAGCAGTTCTTC.

V is TRBV29-1 and J is TRBJ2-5; possibly TRBD1 for D (5 bases). Looked up from germline, CDR1 is SQVTM and CDR2 is ANQGSEA. Trimming removed 4 bases from V and 1 base from J, with 13 bases in between. The CDR3 sequence is 14 residues long. The DNA for the CDR3 is TGCAGCGTTGTGGAGCCAGGGATCCAAGAGACCCAGTACTTC. Translation: CSVVEPGIQETQYF.

This clone was seen just once. The chain combines TRBV13 with TRBJ2-5; either TRBD1 or TRBD2 may fit D (5 bases each). This CDR3 contains 16 residues. Germline V lookup: CDR1 PRHDT, CDR2 FYEKMQ (reference sequence). Trimming took off 2 bases at V and 5 bases at J, with 18 bases between the two ends. The CDR3 region has the DNA TGTGCCAGCAGCTTAAGGGACCAGGGAATTAAGGAGACCCAGTACTTC. Its translation: CASSLRDQGIKETQYF.

The V gene is TRBV4-3, the J gene TRBJ2-1; no clear D. Germline assignment: CDR1 LGHNA and CDR2 YSLEER. V was cut by 1 base and J by 7 bases, with 17 bases left in between. The length of the CDR3 is 16 residues. Here the CDR3 DNA reads TGCGCCAGCAGCCAAGCCGCTCTACATGGTATGAATGAGCAGTTCTTC. Amino acid sequence: CASSQAALHGMNEQFF.

The chain couples TRBV30 to TRBJ1-5; 7 bases agree with TRBD1. The CDR3 contains 17 residues. Unmatched junction bases numbered 14, after V lost 2 bases and J lost 4 bases. Germline V gene lookup returns CDR1 GTSNPN and CDR2 SVGIG (reference sequence). The CDR3 region is CAWSTWTGGLGNQPQHF. The CDR3 bases are TGTGCCTGGAGTACCTGGACAGGAGGGTTGGGAAATCAGCCCCAGCATTTT.

The chain joins TRBV18 to TRBJ1-5; no clear D gene. This CDR3 has 13 amino acids. V lost 5 bases and J lost 5, with 10 bases in between. CDR1 KGHSH and CDR2 LQKENI come from the germline V gene. CDR3 nucleotide sequence: TGTGCCAGCTCAACCCGGTTCGATCAGCCCCAGCATTTT. Protein: CASSTRFDQPQHF.